The clone carrying this TCR beta chain was observed once. Antigen specificity is unknown. The tumor samples were collected prior to definitive surgery or chemotherapy. The sample originates from a study of high-grade serous ovarian cancer treatment subgroups. Background on the study: Each sample yielded on average roughly 7,500 unique TCR beta rearrangements from around 14,000 reads.

Clones were read by immunoSEQ multiplex PCR, and TCRdb kept only the in-frame ones, dropping some. The sample consists of 6,500 to 7,000 clones, about 75% of them appearing once. Germline CDR1 and CDR2: MNHNY and SVGAGI (reference sequence). Between the trimmed V and J ends, which lost 7 bases and 8 bases, there was a span of 9 bases. The CDR3 contains 12 residues. Study outcomes and limitations: CDR1 and CDR2 were left unanalyzed; analyses focused on CDR3.

J is TRBJ1-6 and V is TRBV6-6, with D unresolved. This TCR was recovered from a human donor with high-grade serous ovarian cancer. Sequencing was carried out using tumor tissue. The CDR3 DNA follows: TGTGCCAGCAAACGGGGAGATTCACCCCTCCACTTT. This codes for CASKRGDSPLHF.